This record looks at one T cell receptor (beta chain) sequence and its context. What it binds is not known. Combining a sample-barcoded 5' primer with a J-beta primer mix, a second PCR ran for roughly 7 to 12 cycles. A template-switch adaptor containing 12 random nucleotides labeled each cDNA molecule. MiXCR, applied by TCRdb to the 5' RACE reads, yields one record per CDR3 protein. The profile covers around 800,000 distinct CDR3 sequences, with about 42% appearing a single time and roughly 19% taken by the ten largest. Germline loops: CDR1 LGHNA, CDR2 YSLEER. V lost 2 bases and J lost 2, with 13 bases in between. This CDR3 contains 15 residues. The source of the sample is a study of blood T cells in healthy people across ages. Findings of the study overall: Those diversity estimates obtained from one million T cells were thought to be underestimates.

The origin of this receptor is a man in his sixties in good health. The rearrangement links TRBV4-3 to TRBJ2-7; possible D gene TRBD1, 5 bases. The sequenced material came from blood. Here the CDR3 reads CASSQLQGITYEQYF. CDR3 nucleotide sequence: TGCGCCAGCAGCCAACTTCAGGGAATAACCTACGAGCAGTACTTC.